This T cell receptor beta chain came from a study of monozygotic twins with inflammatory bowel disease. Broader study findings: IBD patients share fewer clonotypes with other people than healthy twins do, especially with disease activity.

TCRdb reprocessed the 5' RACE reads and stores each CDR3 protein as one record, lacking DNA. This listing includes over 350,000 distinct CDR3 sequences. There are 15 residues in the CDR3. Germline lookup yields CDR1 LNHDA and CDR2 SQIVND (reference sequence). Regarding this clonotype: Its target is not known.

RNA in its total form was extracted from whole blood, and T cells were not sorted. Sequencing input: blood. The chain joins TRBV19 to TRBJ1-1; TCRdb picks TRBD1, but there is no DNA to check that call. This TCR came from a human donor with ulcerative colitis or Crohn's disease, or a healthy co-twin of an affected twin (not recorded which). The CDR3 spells CASSGHQTLNTEAFF.